Below are 28 T cell receptor beta chains sequenced from a single sample in a study of cytomegalovirus exposure and HLA in healthy donors listed by TCRdb under 2017. The library was produced with the immunoSEQ multiplex PCR assay. The multiplex PCR relied on a mix of 60 forward primers for TCR Vbeta segments and 13 reverse primers for TCR Jbeta segments. TCRdb limited this immuneACCESS table to in-frame rearrangements with V and J called. A share of clones is missing; checked studies link under half to unresolved V genes, and the rest is unexplained. A total of tens of thousands of clones appear in this sample, about 70% of them only once. Approximately 10% of the sample belongs to the ten largest clones. Source material: PBMCs. The receptors stem from a woman between 25 and 40 years old in good health and CMV-seronegative.

The chain couples TRBV5-4 to TRBJ2-7; 8 nucleotides agree with TRBD2. The CDR3 spans 17 residues. Germline V lookup: CDR1 SGHNT, CDR2 YYREEE (reference sequence). V was pared by 1 base and J by 2 bases, with 11 bases of the junction left unmatched. CDR3 loop: CASSLIPARGAAYEQYF. The CDR3 coding sequence is TGTGCCAGCAGCTTGATCCCTGCGCGGGGGGCCGCCTACGAGCAGTACTTC.

The rearrangement uses TRBV5-1 and TRBJ1-2; no firm D call. Germline CDR1 is SGHRS and CDR2 is YFSETQ. V was pared by 6 bases and J by 2 bases, with 14 bases between. This CDR3 is 14 amino acids long. The CDR3 DNA reads TGCGCCAGCACCGGCCTTACGGGGAACTATGGCTACACCTTC. Protein product: CASTGLTGNYGYTF.

The rearrangement joins TRBV9 to TRBJ1-1; 7 positions agree with TRBD1. The germline V gene has CDR1 SGDLS and CDR2 YYNGEE. V trimming: 1 base; J trimming: 4 bases; junction bases outside the gene matches: 1. The CDR3 is 13 residues long. The DNA for the CDR3 is TGTGCCAGCAGCGTAACAGGGGTCACTGAAGCTTTCTTT. Protein product: CASSVTGVTEAFF.

The J gene is TRBJ1-1, the V gene TRBV7-9; possibly TRBD1 for D (5 bases). The V gene lost 2 bases and the J gene lost 4 bases, with 8 bases spanning the gap. The CDR3 covers 13 residues. Germline V lookup: CDR1 SEHNR, CDR2 FQNEAQ (reference sequence). CDR3 sequence: CASSLSQGTEAFF. For the CDR3, the DNA is TGTGCCAGCAGCTTAAGTCAGGGCACTGAAGCTTTCTTT.

This clone has only one observation. The chain has TRBV5-8 and TRBJ2-7; D not certain. The V end lost 2 bases, the J end lost 2 bases, and 11 bases lay between the germline ends. Per germline, CDR1 SGHTS and CDR2 YDEGEE. The CDR3 extends over 14 amino acids. The CDR3 loop reads CASSFDTVTYEQYF. The CDR3, as DNA: TGTGCCAGCAGCTTTGACACAGTCACCTACGAGCAGTACTTC.

The J gene is TRBJ1-2, the V gene TRBV4-1; D is possibly TRBD1 (5 bases). The CDR3 sequence is 14 residues long. The germline gives CDR1 MGHRA, CDR2 YSYEKL. V gave up 5 bases and J gave up 0 bases, with 10 bases separating them. CDR3: CASSAGRTNYGYTF. CDR3 DNA: TGCGCCAGCAGCGCGGGACGGACTAACTATGGCTACACCTTC.

The chain recombines TRBV29-1 with TRBJ2-3; TRBD2 agrees at 8 bases. With 8 bases clipped from V and 0 bases from J, the junction kept 7 bases outside the gene matches. CDR1 SQVTM and CDR2 ANQGSEA come from the germline V gene. This CDR3 has 14 residues. The chain's CDR3 is CSLAERGSTDTQYF. CDR3 in DNA: TGCAGCCTTGCGGAGCGGGGGAGCACAGATACGCAGTATTTT.

This clone was picked up one time. V and J are TRBV6-4 and TRBJ2-1; 9 bases fit TRBD2. The germline CDR1 and CDR2 sequences are MRHNA and SNTAGT. The V and J ends lost 0 bases and 8 bases, in that order; junction bases with no gene match: 5. CDR3 length equals 15 residues. The CDR3 sequence: CASSDSRGGADEQFF. The CDR3 nucleotides are TGTGCCAGCAGTGACTCACGCGGGGGGGCCGATGAGCAGTTCTTC.

This clone was detected once. This chain uses TRBV19 with TRBJ2-1; 7 nucleotides align to TRBD2. CDR3 size: 16 residues. After removal of 7 bases from V and 5 bases from J, the junction contained 14 bases not matched to a gene. Germline V gene sequence: CDR1 LNHDA, CDR2 SQIVND (reference sequence). The CDR3 sequence: CASTDPGTMGDNEQFF. CDR3 nucleotide sequence: TGTGCCAGTACCGACCCCGGGACTATGGGGGACAATGAGCAGTTCTTC.

In this sample, this clone turned up once. The genes are TRBV5-4 and TRBJ2-7, with 7 bases aligning to TRBD2. Germline lookup yields CDR1 SGHNT and CDR2 YYREEE (reference sequence). This CDR3 has 13 residues. After removal of 5 bases from V and 3 bases from J, the junction contained 5 bases not matched to a gene. Written as DNA, the CDR3 is TGTGCCAGCAGAGCGACTAGCCGCTACGAGCAGTACTTC. Protein product: CASRATSRYEQYF.

By its share, this clone is medium-sized. The V call is TRBV5-8, the J call TRBJ1-4, with 7 bases aligning to TRBD1. In germline, CDR1 is SGHTS, CDR2 YDEGEE. The CDR3 extends over 16 amino acids. The V segment lost 9 bases and the J segment 0 bases; nucleotides outside the gene matches: 11. CDR3 amino acids: CATHSGGPATNEKLFF. The CDR3 DNA reads as TGTGCCACCCATTCAGGGGGTCCCGCAACTAATGAAAAACTGTTTTTT.

V gene TRBV19 combines with J gene TRBJ1-1, with 8 bases that match TRBD1. In germline, CDR1 is LNHDA, CDR2 SQIVND (reference sequence). V lost 8 bases, J lost 4 bases, and 15 bases stayed unmatched. The CDR3 has 16 amino acids. The CDR3 loop reads CASHRGQGRLGTEAFF. CDR3 nucleotides: TGTGCCAGTCACCGAGGACAGGGTAGGCTGGGCACTGAAGCTTTCTTT.

This chain uses TRBV6-5 with TRBJ1-6, with 8 bases lining up with TRBD1. The V and J ends lost 6 bases and 7 bases, in that order; junction bases with no gene match: 8. The CDR3 runs to 15 residues. Per the germline V gene, CDR1 is MNHEY and CDR2 is SVGAGI. In nucleotides, the CDR3 is TGTGCCAGCAGCGGACCGACAGGGGCAAATTCACCCCTCCACTTT. Translated: CASSGPTGANSPLHF.

The chain uses TRBV9 and TRBJ2-5; D gene unclear. With 1 base removed from V and 3 bases from J, the gap between germline ends came to 4 bases. Germline assignment: CDR1 SGDLS and CDR2 YYNGEE. The CDR3 spans 12 residues. CDR3 coding DNA: TGTGCCAGCAGCGTACAGGAAGAGACCCAGTACTTC. Translated: CASSVQEETQYF. Full variable domain (missing parts from reference TRBV9 and TRBJ2-5): DSGVTQTPKHLITATGQRVTLRCSPRSGDLSVYWYQQSLDQGLQFLIQYYNGEERAKGNILERFSAQQFPDLHSELNLSSLELGDSALYFCASSVQEETQYFGPGTRLLVL.

In nucleotides, the CDR3 is TGTGCCAGCAGCTTATGGTTCTCAGCGGAAAACACCATATATTTT. It yields the protein CASSLWFSAENTIYF. The chain employs TRBV7-2 and TRBJ1-3; no clear D. This CDR3 contains 15 residues. The germline CDR1 and CDR2 sequences are SGHTA and FQGNSA. The V and J ends lost 2 bases and 6 bases respectively, with 14 bases between them.

This clone was seen just once. This chain uses TRBV2 with TRBJ2-1, with 7 nucleotides matching TRBD1. J gave up 6 bases and V 8 bases, and 7 bases lay outside the gene matches. CDR3 length: 13 amino acids. CDR1 is SNHLY, CDR2 FYNNEI, per germline. The CDR3 DNA reads TGTGCCAGCCAGGGACAGTACGGCAATGAGCAGTTCTTC. The encoded protein is CASQGQYGNEQFF.

This clone was observed a handful of times. V gene TRBV29-1 combines with J gene TRBJ1-2; D is undetermined. The CDR3 sequence is 13 residues long. V shed 2 bases and J shed 5 bases, with 12 bases lying between them. Per the germline V gene, CDR1 is SQVTM and CDR2 is ANQGSEA. CDR3 amino acids: CSVEFSQPYGYTF. In nucleotides, the CDR3 is TGCAGCGTTGAATTTAGCCAGCCGTATGGCTACACCTTC.

This clone showed up just a few times. The chain uses TRBV6-1 and TRBJ2-3; TRBD2 might be the D (5 bases). V shed 8 bases and J shed 4 bases, with 16 bases lying between them. The CDR3 runs to 14 residues. The germline V gene has CDR1 MNHNS and CDR2 SASEGT. The CDR3 loop is CASVSDSPADTQYF. The CDR3, as DNA: TGTGCCAGCGTTTCGGACTCCCCAGCAGATACGCAGTATTTT.

In its sample, this clone was seen a few times. The chain has TRBV30 and TRBJ2-5, with 8 positions matching TRBD2. V was clipped by 3 bases and J by 2 bases; unmatched bases: 8. This CDR3 is 15 amino acids long. CDR1 and CDR2 from the germline V gene are GTSNPN and SVGIG (reference sequence). The CDR3 here is CAWREAGAVQETQYF. CDR3 nucleotide sequence: TGTGCCTGGAGGGAAGCGGGGGCCGTTCAAGAGACCCAGTACTTC. The variable domain in full, with the rest retrieved from reference TRBV30 and TRBJ2-5, is SQTIHQWPATLVQPVGSPLSLECTVEGTSNPNLYWYRQAAGRGLQLLFYSVGIGQISSEVPQNLSASRPQDRQFILSSKKLLLSDSGFYLCAWREAGAVQETQYFGPGTRLLVL.

The chain joins TRBV30 to TRBJ1-2, with TRBD1 as a possible D gene (6 bases). This CDR3 contains 14 residues. Trimming pared 4 bases from V and 2 bases from J, leaving 14 bases between. The germline gives CDR1 GTSNPN, CDR2 SVGIG (reference sequence). CDR3 protein: CAWNPDTGNYGYTF. The CDR3 DNA is TGTGCCTGGAACCCCGATACAGGGAACTATGGCTACACCTTC.

The V gene is TRBV5-1, the J gene TRBJ2-2, with 8 bases identical to TRBD2. This CDR3 contains 15 residues. Losses at the gene ends were 4 bases for V and 0 bases for J; bases not matched to a gene: 2. The germline CDR1 and CDR2 sequences are SGHRS and YFSETQ. CDR3 amino acids: CASSETSANTGELFF. CDR3 in DNA: TGCGCCAGCAGCGAGACTAGCGCGAACACCGGGGAGCTGTTTTTT.

The table lists this clone with a few counts. The chain employs TRBV23-1 and TRBJ1-6; 7 positions agree with TRBD1. TRBV23-1 is labeled an ORF, and its function is uncertain. CDR3 size: 17 residues. Losses at the gene ends were 2 bases for V and 8 bases for J; bases not matched to a gene: 12. In DNA, the CDR3 is TGCGCCAGCAGTCAAGAGACGCGACAGGGACGGGATTCACCCCTCCACTTT. This encodes CASSQETRQGRDSPLHF.

This rearrangement joins TRBV29-1 to TRBJ2-4; D is possibly TRBD2 (5 bases). The CDR3 runs to 19 residues. The germline V and J ends were trimmed by 4 bases and 1 base, with 26 bases remaining between them. CDR1 is SQVTM and CDR2 is ANQGSEA in the germline V gene. CDR3 region: CSVASRRLLAGLAKNIQYF. The CDR3, as DNA: TGCAGCGTTGCCTCCCGCCGCCTTCTAGCAGGCCTTGCCAAAAACATTCAGTACTTC.

The V call is TRBV14, the J call TRBJ1-2, with 9 bases identical to TRBD1. The CDR3 runs to 19 residues. The V segment lost 0 bases and the J segment 5 bases; nucleotides outside the gene matches: 16. The V gene's germline CDR1 is SGHDN and CDR2 FVKESK. The CDR3, as DNA: TGTGCCAGCAGCCAAGATCGCAGACAGGGGGGTTTAGGCGCTTATGGCTACACCTTC. It translates to CASSQDRRQGGLGAYGYTF. Filled out from reference TRBV14 and TRBJ1-2, the complete variable domain reads EAGVTQFPSHSVIEKGQTVTLRCDPISGHDNLYWYRRVMGKEIKFLLHFVKESKQDESGMPNNRFLAERTGGTYSTLKVQPAELEDSGVYFCASSQDRRQGGLGAYGYTFGSGTRLTVV.

The chain employs TRBV6-1 and TRBJ2-7; the D gene is possibly TRBD2 (6 bases). Trimming left V 10 bases short and J 3 bases short, with 19 bases between. There are 14 residues in the CDR3. The germline V gene has CDR1 MNHNS and CDR2 SASEGT. Here the CDR3 reads CATRTWGDLYEQYF. CDR3 DNA sequence: TGTGCCACCCGTACCTGGGGGGATCTCTACGAGCAGTACTTC.

This clone appeared a single time. The chain couples TRBV5-1 to TRBJ2-5, with 7 bases matching TRBD2. The CDR3 runs to 15 residues. Germline-derived CDR1 and CDR2 are SGHRS and YFSETQ. After removal of 5 bases from V and 3 bases from J, the junction contained 10 bases not matched to a gene. CDR3 nucleotide sequence: TGCGCCAGCAGTCGAAGGGGAGGGTGGGAAGAGACCCAGTACTTC. It codes for CASSRRGGWEETQYF.

The chain couples TRBV2 to TRBJ1-4, with a possible D match to TRBD1 (6 bases). V lost 6 bases and J lost 7, with 15 bases in between. Germline V gives CDR1 SNHLY, CDR2 FYNNEI. The CDR3 loop spans 14 amino acids. The DNA for the CDR3 is TGTGCCAGCAGGCTCCGACAGGCCGGTGAAAAACTGTTTTTT. Translation: CASRLRQAGEKLFF.

This chain connects TRBV11-1 to TRBJ1-1; 7 bases fit TRBD1. J was trimmed by 5 bases and V by 7 bases; bases with no gene match: 16. Germline V CDR1 and CDR2: SGHAT, FQDESV (reference sequence). The length of the CDR3 is 16 residues. CDR3 bases: TGTGCCAGCACCAACTGGGACAGACGAGTGGGAACTGAAGCTTTCTTT. It translates to CASTNWDRRVGTEAFF. The entire variable domain, with the rest obtained from reference TRBV11-1 and TRBJ1-1, is as follows: EAEVAQSPRYKITEKSQAVAFWCDPISGHATLYWYRQILGQGPELLVQFQDESVVDDSQLPKDRFSAERLKGVDSTLKIQPAELGDSAMYLCASTNWDRRVGTEAFFGQGTRLTVV.